This T cell receptor (beta chain) was recorded in a study of cytomegalovirus exposure and HLA in healthy donors. The study's findings and limits: The authors listed around 150 TCR beta chains as cytomegalovirus-associated. Roughly even sequencing depth across donors was the assumption behind the presence/absence analyses. Further analysis was carried out later, and it showed several of the most significant clusters appearing linked to common viral pathogens.

V was clipped by 8 bases and J by 4 bases, with 17 bases between them. The CDR3 covers 15 residues. CDR1 and CDR2 from the germline V gene are MNHEY and SMNVEV (reference sequence). PCR was performed using 60 Vbeta and 13 Jbeta primers. Data came from immunoSEQ multiplex PCR; TCRdb stores just in-frame clones and leaves some out. Among about 90,000 clones listed, roughly four fifths were seen once. As for this clone: Its antigen is currently unknown.

Material: PBMCs. The genes are TRBV27 and TRBJ2-2; a weak D match, TRBD1 (6 bases). The source is a man aged 25-45 years in good health and CMV-seronegative. Written as DNA, the CDR3 is TGTGCCAGCTCAACTGCACAGGGCCCCACCGGGGAGCTGTTTTTT. This codes for CASSTAQGPTGELFF.